The text below deals with one T cell receptor beta chain. Profiling relied on immunoSEQ multiplex PCR, and the TCRdb table lists in-frame clones only, not all of them. The table lists approximately 90,000 clones, 90% of them singletons. The sample belongs to a study of blood T cell repertoires in COVID-19. The wider study: T cells, B-cell-depleted T cells, or PBMCs supplied cDNA or gDNA.

Per the germline V gene, CDR1 is MNHNS and CDR2 is SASEGT. The CDR3 runs 14 residues. V was trimmed by 1 base and J by 5 bases, leaving 11 bases between them. The sequence was collected from a man between 60 and 70 years old with acute or convalescent COVID-19. The chain carries TRBV6-1 and TRBJ2-5, with a weak D call TRBD2 (6 bases). Material: peripheral blood. The CDR3 DNA sequence: TGTGCCAGCAGTGAAGGCGGGGTTGGGGAGACCCAGTACTTC. Translated: CASSEGGVGETQYF.